This is a list of T cell receptor beta chains from one sample in a study of a mutant IDH1 vaccine in newly diagnosed glioma. Their antigens are not known. TCRdb keeps only in-frame clones here, not all; method: immunoSEQ multiplex PCR. This sample yields about 61,000 clones, of which roughly 80% are seen a single time; over 4.5% belongs to the top ten. Sequenced here: PBMCs, sampled from a glioma patient whose treatment included an IDH1 peptide vaccine. The receptors shown here come from a man aged 50 to 60 with glioma. Both conserved end residues are part of each CDR3. A D gene is named only where the DNA matches it firmly. Part of the rows lack a size; the others show once, few, many or a class for expanded clones.

abundance	j_gene	v_gene	d_gene	CDR3aa	CDR3nt
NA	TRBJ2-2	TRBV11-3	NA	CASSLGTGNTGELFF	TGTGCCAGCAGCTTAGGTACAGGGAACACCGGGGAGCTGTTTTTT
NA	TRBJ2-7	TRBV6-5	TRBD2	CASSLAGTSAYEQYF	TGTGCCAGCAGTCTGGCCGGGACTAGCGCATACGAGCAGTACTTC
NA	TRBJ2-3	TRBV4-3	NA	CASSQGLTDTQYF	TGCGCCAGCAGCCAAGGGCTCACAGATACGCAGTATTTT
NA	TRBJ2-5	TRBV5-1	NA	CASSSFGQETQYF	TGCGCCAGCAGTTCCTTCGGTCAAGAGACCCAGTACTTC
NA	TRBJ2-3	TRBV5-6	TRBD1	CASRTGVTSDTQYF	TGTGCCAGCAGGACAGGGGTGACATCAGATACGCAGTATTTT
NA	TRBJ2-7	TRBV28	NA	CASRQTGPYEQYF	TGTGCCAGCAGACAGACAGGCCCCTACGAGCAGTACTTC
NA	TRBJ2-1	TRBV11-3	NA	CASSFLLSSGRNEQFF	TGTGCCAGCAGCTTCCTGCTTAGCTCGGGGCGCAATGAGCAGTTCTTC
NA	TRBJ2-1	TRBV28	TRBD1	CASSSPRGQGRGEQFF	TGTGCCAGCAGTTCCCCCCGGGGACAGGGGAGAGGTGAGCAGTTCTTC
NA	TRBJ2-7	TRBV30	NA	CAWDPGTNEQYF	TGTGCCTGGGACCCCGGTACCAACGAGCAGTACTTC
NA	TRBJ2-7	TRBV11-2	NA	CASSGWTAQPYEQYF	TGTGCCAGCAGCGGCTGGACAGCACAGCCCTACGAGCAGTACTTC
NA	TRBJ1-2	TRBV6-4	NA	CASSDSSGMGGYTF	TGTGCCAGCAGTGATTCCTCAGGGATGGGCGGCTACACCTTC
NA	TRBJ2-2	TRBV5-1	NA	CASSGGEHTGELFF	TGCGCCAGCAGCGGAGGCGAACACACCGGGGAGCTGTTTTTT
NA	TRBJ1-2	TRBV7-2	NA	CASSLAQARGYTF	TGTGCCAGCAGCTTAGCGCAGGCTCGCGGCTACACCTTC
NA	TRBJ2-3	TRBV27	TRBD1	CASVRSGQGLDTQYF	TGTGCCAGCGTGCGGTCGGGACAGGGGTTGGATACGCAGTATTTT
NA	TRBJ1-1	TRBV5-4	NA	CASSLFSVSAEAFF	TGTGCCAGCAGCTTGTTCAGCGTAAGCGCTGAAGCTTTCTTT
NA	TRBJ2-5	TRBV5-1	TRBD2	CASSWQASGRVETQYF	TGCGCCAGCAGCTGGCAGGCTAGCGGGAGAGTGGAGACCCAGTACTTC
NA	TRBJ2-2	TRBV15	NA	CATSSASGLVGDGELFF	TGTGCCACCAGCAGTGCCTCCGGACTCGTGGGTGACGGGGAGCTGTTTTTT
NA	TRBJ2-5	TRBV7-8	NA	CASRRGTGQETQYF	TGTGCCAGCAGACGAGGGACGGGCCAAGAGACCCAGTACTTC
NA	TRBJ1-6	TRBV2	NA	CASTALSKPLHF	TGTGCCAGCACCGCACTATCTAAACCCCTCCACTTT
NA	TRBJ2-2	TRBV7-9	TRBD1	CASSFPGQGFSGELFF	TGTGCCAGCAGCTTTCCGGGACAGGGTTTTTCCGGGGAGCTGTTTTTT
NA	TRBJ2-1	TRBV29-1	NA	CSVDGWGDGQFF	TGCAGCGTTGATGGGTGGGGTGACGGGCAGTTCTTC
NA	TRBJ2-5	TRBV7-2	NA	CASSLALAAYQETQYF	TGTGCCAGCAGCTTAGCGCTAGCTGCGTACCAAGAGACCCAGTACTTC
few	TRBJ2-2	TRBV30	NA	CAFEGAGELFF	TGTGCCTTTGAGGGCGCCGGGGAGCTGTTTTTT
NA	TRBJ1-5	TRBV19	NA	CASSRGSAQHF	TGTGCCAGTAGTAGGGGCTCGGCCCAGCATTTT
NA	TRBJ2-7	TRBV19	NA	CASSIAGPSYEQYF	TGTGCCAGTAGTATAGCGGGGCCTTCCTACGAGCAGTACTTC
NA	TRBJ2-7	TRBV10-2	NA	CASSGVTVPYEQYF	TGCGCCAGCAGTGGGGTGACTGTTCCCTACGAGCAGTACTTC
NA	TRBJ1-5	TRBV7-2	NA	CASSSADQPQHF	TGTGCCAGCAGCTCCGCCGATCAGCCCCAGCATTTT
NA	TRBJ2-7	TRBV10-3	TRBD1	CAISESGQGHYEQYF	TGTGCCATCAGTGAGTCCGGACAGGGTCACTACGAGCAGTACTTC
NA	TRBJ1-5	TRBV7-2	NA	CASSRSNTEPQHF	TGTGCCAGCAGCCGTTCCAATACGGAGCCCCAGCATTTT
NA	TRBJ2-1	TRBV7-2	TRBD1	CASSSGGTGAFNEQFF	TGTGCCAGCAGCTCAGGAGGGACAGGGGCCTTCAATGAGCAGTTCTTC
NA	TRBJ2-7	TRBV18	NA	CASSPRDFYEQYF	TGTGCCAGCTCACCACGGGATTTCTACGAGCAGTACTTC
few	TRBJ2-2	TRBV5-4	TRBD2	CASSLAATSDGELFF	TGTGCCAGCAGCTTGGCTGCGACTAGCGATGGGGAGCTGTTTTTT
NA	TRBJ2-7	TRBV5-6	NA	CASSPRFDTNYEQYF	TGTGCCAGCAGCCCGCGGTTCGACACCAACTACGAGCAGTACTTC
NA	TRBJ1-2	TRBV11-2	NA	CASSLTIDGYTF	TGTGCCAGCAGCCTTACCATAGATGGCTACACCTTC
once	TRBJ2-5	TRBV7-7	TRBD1	CASSQSAATGAETQYF	TGTGCCAGCAGCCAATCTGCTGCGACAGGGGCAGAGACCCAGTACTTC
NA	TRBJ1-5	TRBV7-2	NA	CASSLAGNGNQPQHF	TGTGCCAGCAGCTTAGCTGGGAACGGCAATCAGCCCCAGCATTTT
few	TRBJ2-3	TRBV6-4	NA	CASSVAKTDTQYF	TGTGCCAGCAGTGTGGCGAAGACAGATACGCAGTATTTT
NA	TRBJ2-1	TRBV5-1	TRBD1	CASSLRQGNEQFF	TGCGCCAGCAGCTTGAGACAGGGGAATGAGCAGTTCTTC
NA	TRBJ2-2	TRBV7-8	NA	CASSLRWFGNTGELFF	TGTGCCAGCAGCTTGAGATGGTTCGGGAACACCGGGGAGCTGTTTTTT
few	TRBJ2-7	TRBV11-3	NA	CASGPPYEQYF	TGTGCCAGCGGCCCCCCGTACGAGCAGTACTTC
NA	TRBJ2-1	TRBV6-5	NA	CASRPLGEWVEQFF	TGTGCCAGCAGGCCGCTAGGGGAATGGGTTGAGCAGTTCTTC
NA	TRBJ2-1	TRBV14	NA	CASAIVYNEQFF	TGTGCCAGCGCTATTGTCTACAATGAGCAGTTCTTC
NA	TRBJ1-1	TRBV5-1	NA	CASSLQTGMNTEAFF	TGCGCCAGCAGCTTACAGACAGGAATGAACACTGAAGCTTTCTTT
NA	TRBJ2-2	TRBV27	NA	CASSFYEGELFF	TGTGCCAGCAGTTTTTACGAAGGGGAGCTGTTTTTT
few	TRBJ1-2	TRBV6-1	NA	CASTTLQGGRGYTF	TGTGCCAGCACCACCCTTCAGGGCGGTCGTGGCTACACCTTC
NA	TRBJ2-5	TRBV5-1	NA	CASSPNSRAPETQYF	TGCGCCAGCAGCCCCAACTCCCGGGCCCCAGAGACCCAGTACTTC
once	TRBJ2-3	TRBV27	NA	CASSLSTGADTQYF	TGTGCCAGCAGTTTATCGACAGGAGCAGATACGCAGTATTTT
NA	TRBJ1-5	TRBV19	NA	CASSIEYRAQQPQHF	TGTGCCAGTAGTATAGAGTACAGGGCTCAGCAGCCCCAGCATTTT
NA	TRBJ2-5	TRBV29-1	TRBD1	CSVLPRGRASTQYF	TGCAGCGTGCTCCCCAGGGGGCGGGCTTCGACCCAGTACTTC
NA	TRBJ2-5	TRBV2	TRBD1	CASSDGTDDYF	TGTGCCAGCAGTGATGGGACAGACGACTACTTC
NA	TRBJ2-1	TRBV19	NA	CASSIEGAEQFF	TGTGCCAGTAGTATCGAAGGAGCCGAGCAGTTCTTC
NA	TRBJ2-5	TRBV20-1	NA	CSARDAPTQYF	TGCAGTGCTAGAGATGCTCCGACCCAGTACTTC
NA	TRBJ1-1	TRBV5-1	NA	CASSLMGAVGTEAFF	TGCGCCAGCAGCTTGATGGGGGCTGTAGGCACTGAAGCTTTCTTT
NA	TRBJ2-3	TRBV11-3	TRBD1	CASSIRQGSADTQYF	TGTGCCAGCAGCATACGACAGGGGTCGGCAGATACGCAGTATTTT
NA	TRBJ2-7	TRBV4-2	TRBD2	CASSQGLAGEEYYEQYF	TGTGCCAGCAGCCAGGGACTAGCGGGAGAGGAGTACTACGAGCAGTACTTC